A selection of T cell receptor beta chains follows, all from one sample in a study of T-cell memory formation after mild COVID-19. TCRdb processed the 5' RACE reads anew with MiXCR; each CDR3 protein has one entry. The sample shows about 290,000 distinct CDR3 sequences, less than 20% of them seen only once. Source material: PBMCs or a T cell subset sorted from them (not recorded which). All receptors derive from a man between 18 and 35 years old who had mild COVID-19 (a few samples of this study predate the infection). Cell type and time point are not known. CDR3s include the opening cysteine and the closing phenylalanine or tryptophan. A D gene is named only where the DNA matches it firmly. Clone size is shown for a subset of rows, as once, few, many or a class of expanded clone.

j_call,v_call,d_call,clone_size,cdr3_aa,cdr3_nt
TRBJ1-2,TRBV6-5,TRBD1,few,CASSGTGSKGYTF,TGTGCCAGCAGTGGGACAGGTTCAAAAGGCTACACCTTC
TRBJ2-3,TRBV24-1,TRBD2,few,CATSDTSGGTDTQYF,TGTGCCACCAGTGACACTAGCGGCGGCACAGATACGCAGTATTTT
TRBJ2-5,TRBV7-9,-,-,CASSAPSRGGETQYF,TGTGCCAGCAGCGCCCCCAGCAGGGGAGGAGAGACCCAGTACTTC
TRBJ1-2,TRBV12-3/TRBV12-4,-,once,CASSLGRVREGYTF,TGTGCCAGCAGTTTAGGCAGGGTTCGGGAAGGCTACACCTTC
TRBJ2-1,TRBV20-1,-,many,CSARDRQRAYNEQFF,TGCAGTGCTAGAGATAGGCAGCGGGCCTACAATGAGCAGTTCTTC
TRBJ2-7,TRBV6-2/TRBV6-3,-,-,CASSYRNSYEQYF,TGTGCCAGCAGTTATCGTAACTCCTACGAGCAGTACTTC
TRBJ1-1,TRBV7-9,-,-,CASSSPLRGLNTEAFF,TGTGCCAGCAGCTCCCCCTTGAGAGGGCTGAACACTGAAGCTTTCTTT
TRBJ2-1,TRBV5-1,-,few,CASSLGRGEQFF,TGCGCCAGCAGCTTGGGGCGGGGTGAGCAGTTCTTC
TRBJ1-5,TRBV12-3/TRBV12-4,-,many,CASSFDSNQPQHF,TGTGCCAGCAGCTTCGACAGCAATCAGCCCCAGCATTTT
TRBJ2-2,TRBV5-1,-,many,CASKPIIANTGELFF,TGCGCCAGCAAGCCCATCATCGCGAACACCGGGGAGCTGTTTTTT
TRBJ1-6,TRBV20-1,-,few,CSAREGGVKDSPLHF,TGCAGTGCCCGGGAGGGGGGGGTTAAAGATTCACCCCTCCACTTT
TRBJ2-1,TRBV9,TRBD1,-,CASSAARAGTGGNEQFF,TGTGCCAGCAGCGCTGCCAGGGCCGGGACAGGGGGCAATGAGCAGTTCTTC
TRBJ2-6,TRBV4-1,-,-,CASSQAGATSSGANVLTF,TGCGCCAGCAGCCAAGCTGGGGCGACCAGCTCTGGGGCCAACGTCCTGACTTTC
TRBJ1-1,TRBV7-3,-,-,CASSLTPSTEAFF,TGTGCCAGCAGCTTAACCCCCAGCACTGAAGCTTTCTTT
TRBJ2-4,TRBV7-8,-,-,CASSLGWGVTKNIQYF,TGTGCCAGCAGCTTAGGCTGGGGGGTTACCAAAAACATTCAGTACTTC
TRBJ1-3,TRBV3-1,-,many,CASSQGGNTIYF,TGTGCCAGCAGCCAGGGTGGAAACACCATATATTTT
TRBJ2-7,TRBV10-3,TRBD2,-,CAISPGAGGYLTYEQYF,TGTGCCATCAGCCCAGGAGCGGGGGGATATCTTACCTACGAGCAGTACTTC
TRBJ2-1,TRBV4-3,-,few,CASSQGGVGDGEQFF,TGCGCCAGCAGCCAAGGGGGAGTAGGGGATGGCGAGCAGTTCTTC
TRBJ2-3,TRBV4-2,-,few,CASSHIQTGSTDTQYF,TGTGCCAGCAGCCACATCCAGACGGGGAGCACAGATACGCAGTATTTT
TRBJ2-6,TRBV24-1,TRBD1,few,CATPRGLTGANVLTF,TGTGCCACCCCCAGGGGGCTGACTGGGGCCAACGTCCTGACTTTC
TRBJ1-6,TRBV6-6,TRBD1,few,CASSYRAGGLSPLHF,TGTGCCAGCAGTTACCGGGCAGGGGGCTTATCACCCCTCCACTTT
TRBJ2-2,TRBV11-2,-,few,CASSQQGAGELFF,TGTGCCAGCAGCCAACAGGGTGCCGGGGAGCTGTTTTTT
TRBJ2-1,TRBV30,TRBD2,few,CAWSVIAGGEQFF,TGTGCCTGGAGTGTAATTGCGGGGGGCGAGCAGTTCTTC
TRBJ2-7,TRBV19,TRBD1,many,CASSLQGAPPGEQYF,TGTGCCAGTAGTCTACAGGGGGCTCCTCCGGGCGAGCAGTACTTC
TRBJ1-1,TRBV6-2/TRBV6-3,TRBD1,-,CASSSYRGRALMNTEAFF,TGTGCCAGCAGTAGCTACAGGGGGCGGGCCCTCATGAACACTGAAGCTTTCTTT
TRBJ1-5,TRBV5-5,-,-,CASSSPLSNQPQHF,TGTGCCAGCAGCTCGCCACTTAGCAATCAGCCCCAGCATTTT
TRBJ2-2,TRBV11-2,-,-,CASSFGRLLWTGELFF,TGTGCCAGCAGCTTCGGGAGACTACTATGGACCGGGGAGCTGTTTTTT
TRBJ1-4,TRBV7-8,-,-,CASSRGAGPYGGLFF,TGTGCCAGCAGCCGTGGGGCGGGCCCGTATGGCGGGCTGTTTTTT
TRBJ2-3,TRBV4-1,-,few,CASSQDRPREFSSSTDTQYF,TGCGCCAGCAGCCAAGATCGTCCCAGGGAATTTTCCTCTAGCACAGATACGCAGTATTTT